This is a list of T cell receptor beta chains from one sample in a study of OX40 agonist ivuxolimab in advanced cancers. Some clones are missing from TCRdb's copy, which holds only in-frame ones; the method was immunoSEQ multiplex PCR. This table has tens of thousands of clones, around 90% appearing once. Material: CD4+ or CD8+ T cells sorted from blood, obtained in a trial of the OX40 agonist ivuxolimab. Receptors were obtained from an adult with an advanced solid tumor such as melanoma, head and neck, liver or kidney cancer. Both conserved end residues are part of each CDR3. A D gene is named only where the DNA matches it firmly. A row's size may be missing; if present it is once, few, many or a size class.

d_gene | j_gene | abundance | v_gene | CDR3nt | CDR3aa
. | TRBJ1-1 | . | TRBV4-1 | TGCGCCAGCTCTAAACAGGGTCCAAACACTGAAGCTTTCTTT | CASSKQGPNTEAFF
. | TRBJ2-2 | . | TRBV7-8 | TGTGCCAGCAGCTTAGCGAGGCGGGGGCTCGGCACCGGGGAGCTGTTTTTT | CASSLARRGLGTGELFF
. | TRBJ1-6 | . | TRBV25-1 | TGTGCCAGCAGTGAATACGTGGGAGAAAATTCACCCCTCCACTTT | CASSEYVGENSPLHF
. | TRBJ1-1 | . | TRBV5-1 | TGCGCCAGCAGCCCCAGGGAAAACACTGAAGCTTTCTTT | CASSPRENTEAFF
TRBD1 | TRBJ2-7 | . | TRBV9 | TGTGCCAGCAGTCCCAACCCTCAGGGGGCCGAGCAGTACTTC | CASSPNPQGAEQYF
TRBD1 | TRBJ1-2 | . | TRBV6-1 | TGTGCCAGCAGTGAGACAGGGGGACTTGGCTACACCTTC | CASSETGGLGYTF
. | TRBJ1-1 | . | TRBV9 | TGTGCCAGCAGCGTCCAGGGTGGAACTGAAGCTTTCTTT | CASSVQGGTEAFF
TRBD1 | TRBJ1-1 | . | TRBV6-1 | TGTGCCAGCAAACTCCGGACAGGGGGAAACACTGAAGCTTTCTTT | CASKLRTGGNTEAFF
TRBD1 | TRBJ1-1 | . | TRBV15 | TGTGCCACCAGCAGAGAGTCCCTCCCGGGACAGGGGAAAGCTTTCTTT | CATSRESLPGQGKAFF
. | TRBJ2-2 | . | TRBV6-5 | TGTGCCAGCAGTTCCGGGACGGAGAACACCGGGGAGCTGTTTTTT | CASSSGTENTGELFF
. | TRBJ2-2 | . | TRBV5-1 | TGCGCCAGCAGCACGGACTTGAACACCGGGGAGCTGTTTTTT | CASSTDLNTGELFF
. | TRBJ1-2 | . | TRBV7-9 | TGTGCCAGCAGCTTAGGTGGGGGTCGTGGCTACACCTTC | CASSLGGGRGYTF
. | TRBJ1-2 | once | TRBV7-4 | TGTGCCAGCAGCCCCCGGGGGGCAGGTAACTATGGCTACACCTTC | CASSPRGAGNYGYTF
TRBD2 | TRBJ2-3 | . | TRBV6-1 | TGTGCCAGCAGGCTAGGGAGGGGCCCCGATACGCAGTATTTT | CASRLGRGPDTQYF
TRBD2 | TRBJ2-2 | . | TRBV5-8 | TGTGCCAGCAGCTTGCTGGGTAGCGGGGGGGCATCTCACACCGGGGAGCTGTTTTTT | CASSLLGSGGASHTGELFF
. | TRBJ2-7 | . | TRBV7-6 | TGTGCCAGCAGCTTAGCGCCTAGCGCGATATACGAGCAGTACTTC | CASSLAPSAIYEQYF
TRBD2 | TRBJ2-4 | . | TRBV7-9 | TGTGCCAGCAGCTCACTGCCTACTAGCGGGGGAGCCAAAAACATTCAGTACTTC | CASSSLPTSGGAKNIQYF
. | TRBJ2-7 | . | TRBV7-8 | TGTGCCAGCAGCTTAGCAAGTGGCTTTCGGGTGTCCGAATTCTACGAGCAGTACTTC | CASSLASGFRVSEFYEQYF
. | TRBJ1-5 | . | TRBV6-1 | TGTGCCAGCAGCCTCAGGACAGGCAATCAGCCCCAGCATTTT | CASSLRTGNQPQHF
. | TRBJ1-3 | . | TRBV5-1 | TGCGCCAGCAGCTTGTTACCAGCGGCTGAAAACACCATATATTTT | CASSLLPAAENTIYF
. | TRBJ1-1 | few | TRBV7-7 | TGTGCTAGCAGCCCCCCCCGACAGAAATCGAACACTGAAGCTTTCTTT | CASSPPRQKSNTEAFF
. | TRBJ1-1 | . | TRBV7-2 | TGTGCCAGCAGCCAGGGGCACACCCCATTGAACACTGAAGCTTTCTTT | CASSQGHTPLNTEAFF
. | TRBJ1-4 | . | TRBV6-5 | TGTGCCAGCAGTTACCCGGCAGGTGATGAAAAACTGTTTTTT | CASSYPAGDEKLFF
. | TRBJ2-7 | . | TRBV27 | TGTGCCAGCAGTAAAGGGGCGGGCGGGGTCTCCTACGAGCAGTACTTC | CASSKGAGGVSYEQYF
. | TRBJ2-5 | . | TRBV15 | TGTGCCACCAGCAGCGTTGAGGGAGAAGAGACCCAGTACTTC | CATSSVEGEETQYF
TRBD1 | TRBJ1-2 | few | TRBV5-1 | TGCGCCAGCAGCTTGGATGGACAGGCTACCTATGGCTACACCTTC | CASSLDGQATYGYTF
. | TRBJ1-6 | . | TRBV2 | TGTGCCAGCCGTATTGGGGCGGGCAATTCACCCCTCCACTTT | CASRIGAGNSPLHF
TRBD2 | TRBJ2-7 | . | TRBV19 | TGTGCCAGTAGATCAAGCGGGGCGGCCTCCTACGAGCAGTACTTC | CASRSSGAASYEQYF
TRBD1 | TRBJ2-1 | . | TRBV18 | TGTGCCAGCTCAGCTCAGAGGACAGGGGCAGGCAATGAGCAGTTCTTC | CASSAQRTGAGNEQFF
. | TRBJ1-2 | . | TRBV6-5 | TGTGCCAGCAGTTACGGGGGGGACTATGGCTACACCTTC | CASSYGGDYGYTF
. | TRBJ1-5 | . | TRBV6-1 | TGTGCCAGCAGTCTAACGGGTACAAACAATCAGCCCCAGCATTTT | CASSLTGTNNQPQHF
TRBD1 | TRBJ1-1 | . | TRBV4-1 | TGCGCCAGCAGCCACAGGGGGGGAGGATTTAACACTGAAGCTTTCTTT | CASSHRGGGFNTEAFF
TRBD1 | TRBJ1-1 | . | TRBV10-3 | TGTGCCATCACACCGGGACAGGGCTCTTCCTTGAACACTGAAGCTTTCTTT | CAITPGQGSSLNTEAFF
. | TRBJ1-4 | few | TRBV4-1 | TGCGCCAGCAGCCAAGGCCGGGGTGCTAATGAAAAACTGTTTTTT | CASSQGRGANEKLFF
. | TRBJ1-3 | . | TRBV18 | TGTGCCAGCTCACCACCGGGCTCGACTGGAAACACCATATATTTT | CASSPPGSTGNTIYF
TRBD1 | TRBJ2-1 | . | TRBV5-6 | TGTGCCAGCAGCCGACAGGGGGTAGGCTACAATGAGCAGTTCTTC | CASSRQGVGYNEQFF
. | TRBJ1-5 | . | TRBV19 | TGTGCCAGTAGTATAGACGGCACCAGCAGGGTCTTCGGTCAGCCCCAGCATTTT | CASSIDGTSRVFGQPQHF
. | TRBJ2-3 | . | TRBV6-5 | TGTGCCAGCAGTTACCTGGGGAGAAGAGAGGTAGATACGCAGTATTTT | CASSYLGRREVDTQYF
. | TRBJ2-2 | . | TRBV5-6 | TGTGCCAGCAGCCCCCGGGGAAGCGGGGAGCTGTTTTTT | CASSPRGSGELFF
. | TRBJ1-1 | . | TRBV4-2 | TGTGCCAGCAGCCAAGAACGACAGGAGAACACTGAAGCTTTCTTT | CASSQERQENTEAFF
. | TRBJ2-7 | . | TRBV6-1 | TGTGCCAGCAGTGAGGGCTACGAGCAGTACTTC | CASSEGYEQYF
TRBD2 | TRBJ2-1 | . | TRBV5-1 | TGCGCCAGCAGCTCTCCCGCCGGGCGGGGGGCCCTCAGCTCCTACAATGAGCAGTTCTTC | CASSSPAGRGALSSYNEQFF
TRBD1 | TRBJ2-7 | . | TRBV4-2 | TGTGCCAGCAGCCCACAGGGGGCCTACGAGCAGTACTTC | CASSPQGAYEQYF
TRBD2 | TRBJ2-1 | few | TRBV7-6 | TGTGCCAGCAGTTACACTAGCGGGGGGAGAAATGAGCAGTTCTTC | CASSYTSGGRNEQFF
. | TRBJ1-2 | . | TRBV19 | TGTGCCACTCAGGGGCTCGCCTATGGCTACACCTTC | CATQGLAYGYTF
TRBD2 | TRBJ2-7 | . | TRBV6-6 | TGTGCCAGCAGTTTAGCGGGGATCTCCTACGAGCAGTACTTC | CASSLAGISYEQYF
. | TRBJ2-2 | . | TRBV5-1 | TGCGCCAGCAGCTTGACAGGCGAGGGCACCGGGGAGCTGTTTTTT | CASSLTGEGTGELFF